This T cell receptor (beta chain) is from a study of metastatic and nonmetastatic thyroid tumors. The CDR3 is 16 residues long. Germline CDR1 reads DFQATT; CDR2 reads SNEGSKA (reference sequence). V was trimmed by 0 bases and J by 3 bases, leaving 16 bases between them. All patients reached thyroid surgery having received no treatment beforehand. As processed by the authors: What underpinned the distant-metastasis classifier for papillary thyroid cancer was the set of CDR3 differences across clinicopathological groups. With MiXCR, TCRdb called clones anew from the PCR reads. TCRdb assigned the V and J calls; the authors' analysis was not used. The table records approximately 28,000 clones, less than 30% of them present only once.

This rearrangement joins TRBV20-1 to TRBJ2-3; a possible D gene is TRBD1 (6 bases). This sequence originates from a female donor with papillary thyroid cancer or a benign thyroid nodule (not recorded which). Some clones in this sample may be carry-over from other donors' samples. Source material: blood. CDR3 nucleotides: TGCAGTGCTAGAGATAGGGGTACAGGGTGGACAGATACGCAGTATTTT. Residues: CSARDRGTGWTDTQYF.